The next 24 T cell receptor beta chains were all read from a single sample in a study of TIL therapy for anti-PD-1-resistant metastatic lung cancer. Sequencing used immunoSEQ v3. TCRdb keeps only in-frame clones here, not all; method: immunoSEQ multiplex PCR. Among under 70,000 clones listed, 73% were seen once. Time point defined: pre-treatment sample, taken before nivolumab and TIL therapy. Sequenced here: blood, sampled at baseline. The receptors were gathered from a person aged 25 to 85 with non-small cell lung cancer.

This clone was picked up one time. CDR3 protein: CASTRDNQETQYF. CDR3 DNA: TGTGCCAGCACTAGGGACAATCAAGAGACCCAGTACTTC. The V call is TRBV7-9, the J call TRBJ2-5; the D gene is possibly TRBD1 (6 bases). The CDR3 contains 13 residues. Trimming shortened V by 7 bases and J by 2 bases, and 11 bases separated the two germline ends. Germline CDR1 reads SEHNR; CDR2 reads FQNEAQ (reference sequence). Looking up the rest from reference TRBV7-9 and TRBJ2-5 gives the full variable domain: DTGVSQNPRHKITKRGQNVTFRCDPISEHNRLYWYRQTLGQGPEFLTYFQNEAQLEKSRLLSDRFSAERPKGSFSTLEIQRTEQGDSAMYLCASTRDNQETQYFGPGTRLLVL.

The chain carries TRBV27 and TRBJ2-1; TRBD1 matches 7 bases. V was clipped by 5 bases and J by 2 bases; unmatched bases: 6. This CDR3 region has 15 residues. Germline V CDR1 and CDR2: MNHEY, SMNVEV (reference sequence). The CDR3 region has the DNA TGTGCCAGCAGTGACGACAGGGTAACCTACAATGAGCAGTTCTTC. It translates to CASSDDRVTYNEQFF.

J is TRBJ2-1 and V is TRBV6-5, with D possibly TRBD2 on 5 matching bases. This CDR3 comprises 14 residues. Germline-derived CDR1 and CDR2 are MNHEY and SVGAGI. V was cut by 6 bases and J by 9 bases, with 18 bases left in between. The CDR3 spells CASRNTRAYGEQFF. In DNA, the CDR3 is TGTGCCAGCAGGAACACTAGAGCTTACGGTGAGCAGTTCTTC.

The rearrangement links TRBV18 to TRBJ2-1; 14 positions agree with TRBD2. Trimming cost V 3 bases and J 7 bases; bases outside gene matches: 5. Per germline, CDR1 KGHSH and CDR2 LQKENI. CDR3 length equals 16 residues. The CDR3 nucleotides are TGTGCCAGCTCACCGGTCGGGACTAGCGGGAGTAATGAGCAGTTCTTC. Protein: CASSPVGTSGSNEQFF.

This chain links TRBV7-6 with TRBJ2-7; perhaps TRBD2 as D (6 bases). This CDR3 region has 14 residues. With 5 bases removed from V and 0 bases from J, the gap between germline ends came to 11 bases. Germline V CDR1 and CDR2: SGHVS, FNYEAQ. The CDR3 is CASSKDYYSYEQYF. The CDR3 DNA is TGTGCCAGCAGCAAGGACTACTACTCCTACGAGCAGTACTTC.

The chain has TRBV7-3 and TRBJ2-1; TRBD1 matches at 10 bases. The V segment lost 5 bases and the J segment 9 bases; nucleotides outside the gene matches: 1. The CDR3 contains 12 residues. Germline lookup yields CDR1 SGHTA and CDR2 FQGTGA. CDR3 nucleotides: TGTGCCAGCAGCCGGACAGGGGGTGAGCAGTTCTTC. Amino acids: CASSRTGGEQFF.

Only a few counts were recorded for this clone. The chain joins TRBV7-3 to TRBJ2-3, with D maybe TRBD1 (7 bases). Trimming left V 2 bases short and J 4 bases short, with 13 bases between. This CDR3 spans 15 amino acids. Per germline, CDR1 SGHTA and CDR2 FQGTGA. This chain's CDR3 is CASSLGDRDSDTQYF. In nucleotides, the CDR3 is TGTGCCAGCAGCTTAGGAGACAGGGACTCAGATACGCAGTATTTT.

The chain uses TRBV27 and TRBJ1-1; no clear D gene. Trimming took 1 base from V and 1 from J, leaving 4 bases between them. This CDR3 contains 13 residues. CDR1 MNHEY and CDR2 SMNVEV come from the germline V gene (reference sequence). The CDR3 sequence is CASSLWGNTEAFF. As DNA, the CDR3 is TGTGCCAGCAGTTTATGGGGGAACACTGAAGCTTTCTTT.

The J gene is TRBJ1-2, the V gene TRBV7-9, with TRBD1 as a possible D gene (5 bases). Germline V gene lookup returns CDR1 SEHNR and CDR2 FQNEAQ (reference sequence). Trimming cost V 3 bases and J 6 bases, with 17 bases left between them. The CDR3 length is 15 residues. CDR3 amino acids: CASSFGREENHGYTF. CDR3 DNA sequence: TGTGCCAGCAGCTTCGGCAGGGAAGAGAATCATGGCTACACCTTC.

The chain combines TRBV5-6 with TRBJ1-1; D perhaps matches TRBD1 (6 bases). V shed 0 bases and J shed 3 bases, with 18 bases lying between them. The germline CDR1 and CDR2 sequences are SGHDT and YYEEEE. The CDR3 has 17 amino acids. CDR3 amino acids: CASSLAYRERLDTEAFF. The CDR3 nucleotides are TGTGCCAGCAGCTTGGCTTACAGGGAGAGGTTGGACACTGAAGCTTTCTTT.

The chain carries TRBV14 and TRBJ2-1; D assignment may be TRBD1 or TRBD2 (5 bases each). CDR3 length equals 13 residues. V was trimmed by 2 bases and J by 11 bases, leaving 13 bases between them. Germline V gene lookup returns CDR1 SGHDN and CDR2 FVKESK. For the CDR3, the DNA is TGTGCCAGCAGCCAAAGAGGGGCGACCCAGCAGTTCTTC. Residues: CASSQRGATQQFF.

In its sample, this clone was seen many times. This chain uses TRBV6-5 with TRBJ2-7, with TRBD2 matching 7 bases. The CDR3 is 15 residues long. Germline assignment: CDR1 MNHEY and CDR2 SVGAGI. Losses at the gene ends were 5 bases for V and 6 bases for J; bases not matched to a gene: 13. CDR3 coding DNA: TGTGCCAGCAGTAAGCCGTCTCTGGGGGGGATCGAGCAGTACTTC. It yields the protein CASSKPSLGGIEQYF.

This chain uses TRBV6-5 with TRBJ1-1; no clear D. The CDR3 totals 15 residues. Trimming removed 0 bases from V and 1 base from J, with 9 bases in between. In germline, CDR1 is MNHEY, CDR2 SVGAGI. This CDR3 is CASSYSEHSNTEAFF. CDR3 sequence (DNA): TGTGCCAGCAGTTACTCGGAACATTCGAACACTGAAGCTTTCTTT.

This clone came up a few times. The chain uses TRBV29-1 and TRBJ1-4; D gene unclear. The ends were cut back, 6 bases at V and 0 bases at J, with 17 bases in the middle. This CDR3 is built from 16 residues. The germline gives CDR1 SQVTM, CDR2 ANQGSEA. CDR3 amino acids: CSVSRRALATNEKLFF. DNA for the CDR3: TGCAGCGTCTCGCGACGCGCTCTAGCAACTAATGAAAAACTGTTTTTT. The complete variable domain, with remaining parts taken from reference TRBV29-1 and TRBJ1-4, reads SAVISQKPSRDICQRGTSLTIQCQVDSQVTMMFWYRQQPGQSLTLIATANQGSEATYESGFVIDKFPISRPNLTFSTLTVSNMSPEDSSIYLCSVSRRALATNEKLFFGSGTQLSVL.

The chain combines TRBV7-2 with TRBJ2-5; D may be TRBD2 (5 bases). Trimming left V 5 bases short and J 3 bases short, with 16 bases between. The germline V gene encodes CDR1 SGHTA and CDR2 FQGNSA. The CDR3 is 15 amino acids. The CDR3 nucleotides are TGTGCCAGCAGCAAGAATTCTCCGGGGAAAGAGACCCAGTACTTC. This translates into CASSKNSPGKETQYF.

Here the CDR3 reads CAWSSGWYEQFF. CDR3 bases: TGTGCCTGGAGTTCGGGGTGGTATGAGCAGTTCTTC. This chain uses TRBV30 with TRBJ2-1; a weak D match, TRBD2 (5 bases). Germline V CDR1 and CDR2: GTSNPN, SVGIG (reference sequence). Trimming took 2 bases from V and 8 from J, leaving 10 bases between them. This CDR3 spans 12 amino acids. Complete variable domain (other parts from reference TRBV30 and TRBJ2-1): SQTIHQWPATLVQPVGSPLSLECTVEGTSNPNLYWYRQAAGRGLQLLFYSVGIGQISSEVPQNLSASRPQDRQFILSSKKLLLSDSGFYLCAWSSGWYEQFFGPGTRLTVL.

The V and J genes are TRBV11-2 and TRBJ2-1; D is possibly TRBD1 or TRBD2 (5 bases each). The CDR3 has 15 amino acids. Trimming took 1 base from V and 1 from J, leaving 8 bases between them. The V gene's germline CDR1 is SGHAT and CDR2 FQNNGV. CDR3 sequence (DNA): TGTGCCAGCAGCTTAGGGGGGAGTTCCTACAATGAGCAGTTCTTC. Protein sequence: CASSLGGSSYNEQFF. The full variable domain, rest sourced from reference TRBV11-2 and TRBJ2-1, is EAGVAQSPRYKIIEKRQSVAFWCNPISGHATLYWYQQILGQGPKLLIQFQNNGVVDDSQLPKDRFSAERLKGVDSTLKIQPAKLEDSAVYLCASSLGGSSYNEQFFGPGTRLTVL.

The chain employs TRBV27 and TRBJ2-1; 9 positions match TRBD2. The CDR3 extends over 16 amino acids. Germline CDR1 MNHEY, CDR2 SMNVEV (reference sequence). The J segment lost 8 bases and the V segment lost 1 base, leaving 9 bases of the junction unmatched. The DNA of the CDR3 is TGTGCCAGCAGTTTATTGGGGCGGGAGGGCCTGGATGAGCAGTTCTTC. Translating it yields CASSLLGREGLDEQFF.

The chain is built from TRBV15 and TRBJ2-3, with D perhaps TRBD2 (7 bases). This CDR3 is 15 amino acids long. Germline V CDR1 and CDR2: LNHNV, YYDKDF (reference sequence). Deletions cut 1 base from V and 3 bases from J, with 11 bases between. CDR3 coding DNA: TGTGCCACCAGCAGAGGCGGGGGCCTTACAGATACGCAGTATTTT. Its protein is CATSRGGGLTDTQYF.

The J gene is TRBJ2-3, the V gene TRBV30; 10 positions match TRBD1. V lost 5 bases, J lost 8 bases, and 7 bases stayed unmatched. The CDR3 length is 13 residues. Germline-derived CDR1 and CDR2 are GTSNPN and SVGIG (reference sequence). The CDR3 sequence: CAWSGTGDGTQYF. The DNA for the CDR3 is TGTGCCTGGTCCGGGACAGGGGATGGTACGCAGTATTTT. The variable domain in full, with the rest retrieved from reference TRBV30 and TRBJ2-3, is SQTIHQWPATLVQPVGSPLSLECTVEGTSNPNLYWYRQAAGRGLQLLFYSVGIGQISSEVPQNLSASRPQDRQFILSSKKLLLSDSGFYLCAWSGTGDGTQYFGPGTRLTVL.

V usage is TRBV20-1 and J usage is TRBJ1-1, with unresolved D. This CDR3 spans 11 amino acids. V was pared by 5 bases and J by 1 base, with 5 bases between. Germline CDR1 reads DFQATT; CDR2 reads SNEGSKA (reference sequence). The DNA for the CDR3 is TGCAGTGCTTCGGGGAACACTGAAGCTTTCTTT. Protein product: CSASGNTEAFF.

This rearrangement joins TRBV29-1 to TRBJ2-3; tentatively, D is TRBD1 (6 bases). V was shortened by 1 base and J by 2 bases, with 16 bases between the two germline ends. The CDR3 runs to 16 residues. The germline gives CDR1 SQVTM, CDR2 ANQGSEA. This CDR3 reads CSVEGAPGHFTDTQYF. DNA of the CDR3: TGCAGCGTTGAAGGAGCCCCGGGACACTTCACAGATACGCAGTATTTT.

The CDR3 here is CSVEDWDTGQGELFF. For the CDR3, the DNA is TGCAGCGTTGAAGATTGGGACACCGGGCAGGGGGAGCTGTTTTTT. J is TRBJ2-2 and V is TRBV29-1; tentatively, D is TRBD1 (6 bases). This CDR3 comprises 15 residues. Germline V gene sequence: CDR1 SQVTM, CDR2 ANQGSEA. V lost 0 bases to trimming and J lost 8 bases, with 16 bases between them.

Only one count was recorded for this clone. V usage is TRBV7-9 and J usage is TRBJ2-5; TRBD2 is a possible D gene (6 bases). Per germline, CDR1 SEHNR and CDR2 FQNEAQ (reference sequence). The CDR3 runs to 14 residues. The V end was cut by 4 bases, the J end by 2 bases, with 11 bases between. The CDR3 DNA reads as TGTGCCAGCAGCTGGGGCGGGGTTCAAGAGACCCAGTACTTC. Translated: CASSWGGVQETQYF.